A selection of T cell receptor beta chains follows, all from one sample in a study of T cell responses to AZD1222 COVID-19 vaccine. The protocol was immunoSEQ multiplex PCR, while the TCRdb copy is restricted to in-frame clones and leaves out a portion. The sample lists around 100,000 clones, nearly 90% seen once, with 15% to 20% in the top ten. The starting material was peripheral blood, obtained on day 0 of AZD1222 vaccination. The receptors were sampled from an adult in good health. Both conserved end residues are part of each CDR3. The D gene is left open where the match is weak. Some rows have no size entry. The others give once, few or many, or a class for an expanded clone.

-	TRBJ1-6	TRBV27	-	TGTGCCAGCAGTTTGAGACAGCCCGTTAATTCACCCCTCCACTTT	CASSLRQPVNSPLHF
-	TRBJ2-3	TRBV7-2	-	TGTGCCAGCAGCCCACTAGGCAACACAGATACGCAGTATTTT	CASSPLGNTDTQYF
-	TRBJ1-2	TRBV28	-	TGTGCCAGCAGTGCCTGGGGCCAGGGGAACTATGGCTACACCTTC	CASSAWGQGNYGYTF
-	TRBJ1-5	TRBV5-1	-	TGCGCCAGCAGCCCCGACAGTTATCAGCCCCAGCATTTT	CASSPDSYQPQHF
once	TRBJ1-1	TRBV3-1/TRBV3-2	-	TGTGCCAGCAGCCAGGAGGTCGGGGGCGCGAGGAACACTGAAGCTTTCTTT	CASSQEVGGARNTEAFF
-	TRBJ2-4	TRBV6-5	-	TGTGCCAGCAGGGGGGCGGCGGGGAACATTCAGTACTTC	CASRGAAGNIQYF
-	TRBJ1-4	TRBV5-8	-	TGTGCCAGCAGCTTTTCCAGGGTGGCTGAAAAACTGTTTTTT	CASSFSRVAEKLFF
once	TRBJ1-1	TRBV6-4	-	TGTGCCAGCAGCACAAGCACTCGAGATGAAGCTTTCTTT	CASSTSTRDEAFF
-	TRBJ1-4	TRBV27	-	TGTGCCAGCAGTTTGCGCCGGACTAATGAAAAACTGTTTTTT	CASSLRRTNEKLFF
-	TRBJ1-1	TRBV4-1	TRBD1	TGCGCCAGCAGCCTCGGACAGGGGGTGCGCACTGAAGCTTTCTTT	CASSLGQGVRTEAFF
-	TRBJ1-2	TRBV12-3/TRBV12-4	-	TGTGCCAGCAGTTTAAGGCAGCCCTATGGCTACACCTTC	CASSLRQPYGYTF
-	TRBJ1-6	TRBV9	-	TGTGCCAGCAGCGCCCTCGCAGGGGCCTCCTATAATTCACCCCTCCACTTT	CASSALAGASYNSPLHF
-	TRBJ2-2	TRBV14	TRBD2	TGTGCCAGCAGCCAAGATCTAGCGGGAGGAGGGGAGACCGGGGAGCTGTTTTTT	CASSQDLAGGGETGELFF
-	TRBJ2-3	TRBV6-5	-	TGTGCCAGCAGTTACTCGGGGTTGGGCACAGATACGCAGTATTTT	CASSYSGLGTDTQYF
-	TRBJ2-3	TRBV3-1/TRBV3-2	-	TGTGCCAGCAGCCAAAGAACAGATACGCAGTATTTT	CASSQRTDTQYF
-	TRBJ2-7	TRBV28	TRBD2	TGTGCCAGCAGTTTCGGGAGCGGGAGCTCCTACGAGCAGTACTTC	CASSFGSGSSYEQYF
-	TRBJ1-1	TRBV6-5	TRBD1	TGTGCCAGCAGTTTCCGGGACAGGGAGACTGAAGCTTTCTTT	CASSFRDRETEAFF
-	TRBJ2-5	TRBV19	-	TGTGCCAGTAGTATAGATGCAGGGAGAGAGACCCAGTACTTC	CASSIDAGRETQYF
-	TRBJ2-1	TRBV6-4	-	TGTGCCAGCAGTGACGGGACTGGCCTTGACAATGAGCAGTTCTTC	CASSDGTGLDNEQFF
-	TRBJ2-2	TRBV6-5	-	TGTGCCAGCTCCAGGGGTACACCGAACACCGGGGAGCTGTTTTTT	CASSRGTPNTGELFF
-	TRBJ2-1	TRBV4-1	TRBD1	TGCGCCAGCAGCCAAGGGGACAGGAGGCTCTACAATGAGCAGTTCTTC	CASSQGDRRLYNEQFF
-	TRBJ2-7	TRBV28	TRBD1	TGTGCCAGCAGTTCACCCGGGACAGACTCCTACGAGCAGTACTTC	CASSSPGTDSYEQYF
-	TRBJ2-3	TRBV7-2	-	TGTGCCAGCAGCCCGGGGAGCACAGATACGCAGTATTTT	CASSPGSTDTQYF
-	TRBJ1-1	TRBV3-1/TRBV3-2	-	TGTGCCAGCAGCCAACGGGGGGTAATTAGGGGAGCTTTCTTT	CASSQRGVIRGAFF
-	TRBJ1-6	TRBV7-2	-	TGTGCCAGCAGCTCCCAGCCCAGCACCGAAGGGTCACCCCTCCACTTT	CASSSQPSTEGSPLHF
-	TRBJ2-1	TRBV2	-	TGTGCCAGCACCCCCCCCGGTGGTGAGCAGTTCTTC	CASTPPGGEQFF
-	TRBJ2-7	TRBV2	TRBD1	TGTGCCAGCAGCGGTGTGGGACAGGGCTACGAGCAGTACTTC	CASSGVGQGYEQYF
-	TRBJ1-1	TRBV10-3	-	TGTGCCATCAGTGATGGGCCTGGGGGGACAAACACTGAAGCTTTCTTT	CAISDGPGGTNTEAFF
once	TRBJ2-1	TRBV5-1	-	TGCGCCAGCAGCTTGGACAGCTACAATGAGCAGTTCTTC	CASSLDSYNEQFF
-	TRBJ2-3	TRBV4-2	TRBD2	TGTGCCAGCAGCCTGACTAGCGGGGATGGGGATACGCAGTATTTT	CASSLTSGDGDTQYF
-	TRBJ1-3	TRBV19	TRBD1	TGTGCCAGTAGTACTCGGGACAGGGCAATTGGAAACACCATATATTTT	CASSTRDRAIGNTIYF
-	TRBJ2-3	TRBV28	TRBD2	TGTGCCAGCAACCATCAAGCGGGAGAGGCAGATACGCAGTATTTT	CASNHQAGEADTQYF
once	TRBJ1-1	TRBV9	-	TGTGCCAGCAGCGTAACGGTGAACACTGAAGCTTTCTTT	CASSVTVNTEAFF
-	TRBJ1-1	TRBV27	TRBD1	TGTGCCAGCAGTTCGGACAGGGGAGACACTGAAGCTTTCTTT	CASSSDRGDTEAFF
-	TRBJ2-5	TRBV9	TRBD1	TGTGCCAGCAGCGTTCTGGGACAGGGAGAGACCCAGTACTTC	CASSVLGQGETQYF
-	TRBJ2-3	TRBV7-2	TRBD2	TGTGCCAGCAGCCGGGGACTAGCGGGAGGGGATACGCAGTATTTT	CASSRGLAGGDTQYF
-	TRBJ2-3	TRBV7-2	-	TGTGCCAGCAGCTCCGGATATAGCTCAGATACGCAGTATTTT	CASSSGYSSDTQYF
-	TRBJ2-5	TRBV24-1	-	TGTGCCACCAGTGCCTCAACTGGGGAGACCCAGTACTTC	CATSASTGETQYF
-	TRBJ2-5	TRBV4-3	TRBD2	TGCGCCAGCAGTACGGGACTAGCGGGAGAGGAGACCCAGTACTTC	CASSTGLAGEETQYF
few	TRBJ1-2	TRBV27	TRBD1	TGTGCCAGCCGGGACAGGGTAGGAGGTGGCTACACCTTC	CASRDRVGGGYTF
-	TRBJ2-1	TRBV20-1	TRBD2	TGCAGTGCTACCAGCGGGAAGTTCTTC	CSATSGKFF
-	TRBJ1-4	TRBV6-5	TRBD1	TGTGCCAGCAGTTACTGGACAGGGGGCGCGGAAAAACTGTTTTTT	CASSYWTGGAEKLFF
once	TRBJ2-7	TRBV5-1	TRBD1	TGCGCCAGCAGCCATTACACCGTCTGGGACAGCTACGAGCAGTACTTC	CASSHYTVWDSYEQYF
-	TRBJ1-2	TRBV19	TRBD1	TGTGCCAGTAGTCCTCCAGGGGGCAGCGGCTATGGCTACACCTTC	CASSPPGGSGYGYTF
-	TRBJ1-5	TRBV11-2	TRBD1	TGTGCCAGCAGCTTAGGGGGACAGGGTGGCAATCAGCCCCAGCATTTT	CASSLGGQGGNQPQHF
-	TRBJ2-7	TRBV9	-	TGTGCCAGCAGCCCCGGGACAACCTACGAGCAGTACTTC	CASSPGTTYEQYF
-	TRBJ2-1	TRBV6-2/TRBV6-3	TRBD2	TGTGCCAGCAGCCACTGGACTAGCGGGGGGCGGGATGAGCAGTTCTTC	CASSHWTSGGRDEQFF
-	TRBJ2-7	TRBV5-8	-	TGTGCCAGCAGCTTGGGATACGAGCAGTACTTC	CASSLGYEQYF
-	TRBJ2-1	TRBV7-9	-	TGTGCCAGCAGCTTAGTGCCAGTCAGCAATGAGCAGTTCTTC	CASSLVPVSNEQFF
-	TRBJ1-4	TRBV12-3/TRBV12-4	TRBD1	TGTGCCAGCAGCGACAGGGGGCCTGAAAAACTGTTTTTT	CASSDRGPEKLFF
few	TRBJ2-7	TRBV5-6	TRBD1	TGTGCCAGCAGCTCGGACAGGGGCGTCTACGAGCAGTACTTC	CASSSDRGVYEQYF
-	TRBJ2-7	TRBV18	-	TGTGCCAGCTCACTCGGTGGGACCTACGAGCAGTACTTC	CASSLGGTYEQYF
-	TRBJ2-6	TRBV7-2	-	TGTGCCAGCAGCCTCATTCTCTCTGGGGCCAACGTCCTGACTTTC	CASSLILSGANVLTF
-	TRBJ2-7	TRBV7-2	-	TGTGCCAGCAGCTTAGCGACAACAGGGGGGGTTTCCTACGAGCAGTACTTC	CASSLATTGGVSYEQYF
once	TRBJ2-5	TRBV19	-	TGTGCCAGTAGTGGGACGGCGGCCGGAGAGACCCAGTACTTC	CASSGTAAGETQYF
-	TRBJ1-1	TRBV2	TRBD1	TGTGCCAGCAGCCTGGACAGGGTCACTGAAGCTTTCTTT	CASSLDRVTEAFF
-	TRBJ2-4	TRBV1	-	TGCACCAGCAGCTTCCGACCAGGGCAATTGAACATTCAGTACTTC	CTSSFRPGQLNIQYF
-	TRBJ2-5	TRBV5-4	TRBD1	TGTGCCAGCAGCCCACCGACAGGGAACGGGGAGACCCAGTACTTC	CASSPPTGNGETQYF
-	TRBJ1-5	TRBV6-1	-	TGTGCCAGCAGTGACTGGTCAAGTAGAGGCAATCAGCCCCAGCATTTT	CASSDWSSRGNQPQHF
-	TRBJ1-6	TRBV27	-	TGTGCCAGCACTACTCTCAGATATAATTCACCCCTCCACTTT	CASTTLRYNSPLHF